The 25 T cell receptor beta chains below all came from one sample that was sequenced in a study of identifying expanded T cells in peripheral blood. Assay used: immunoSEQ multiplex PCR; TCRdb lists only in-frame clones, some missing. The sample consists of more than 95,000 clones, 84% of them appearing once. Sequenced: blood. The receptors come from a person aged 18 to 69 in good health.

This CDR3 reads CASSLVEGLYNSPLHF. The DNA of the CDR3 is TGTGCCAGCAGCTTAGTTGAGGGTTTGTATAATTCACCCCTCCACTTT. This sequence joins TRBV7-2 and TRBJ1-6; the D is unclear. The ends were cut back, 1 base at V and 4 bases at J, with 11 bases in the middle. CDR3 length: 16 amino acids. Germline V gene sequence: CDR1 SGHTA, CDR2 FQGNSA.

This chain uses TRBV7-2 with TRBJ1-5; D ambiguous. The CDR3 has 13 residues. From germline, CDR1 is SGHTA and CDR2 FQGNSA. Trimming pared 1 base from V and 0 bases from J, leaving 1 base between. CDR3: CASSLDSNQPQHF. DNA for the CDR3: TGTGCCAGCAGCTTAGATAGCAATCAGCCCCAGCATTTT.

This clone showed up just once. The rearrangement links TRBV30 to TRBJ2-7; D call uncertain. Trimming took off 3 bases at V and 1 base at J, with 10 bases between the two ends. Germline V gives CDR1 GTSNPN, CDR2 SVGIG (reference sequence). This CDR3 has 13 amino acids. The chain's CDR3 is CAWSDQRSYEQYF. CDR3 nucleotide sequence: TGTGCCTGGAGCGATCAGCGTTCCTACGAGCAGTACTTC.

This chain connects TRBV15 to TRBJ2-1; no clear D. The CDR3 runs 16 residues. Trimming removed 0 bases at V and 0 bases at J, with 9 bases between. The germline CDR1 and CDR2 sequences are LNHNV and YYDKDF (reference sequence). The chain's CDR3 is CATSRDNSDSYNEQFF. The CDR3 coding sequence is TGTGCCACCAGCAGAGATAACTCCGACTCCTACAATGAGCAGTTCTTC. The complete variable domain, with remaining parts taken from reference TRBV15 and TRBJ2-1, reads DAMVIQNPRYQVTQFGKPVTLSCSQTLNHNVMYWYQQKSSQAPKLLFHYYDKDFNNEADTPDNFQSRRPNTSFCFLDIRSPGLGDTAMYLCATSRDNSDSYNEQFFGPGTRLTVL.

The CDR3 spells CASSSSGTSGGNEQFF. CDR3 in DNA: TGTGCCAGCAGCTCCTCCGGGACTAGCGGGGGCAATGAGCAGTTCTTC. V and J are TRBV7-2 and TRBJ2-1; TRBD2 matches 14 bases. The ends lost 4 bases at V and 6 bases at J; junction bases unmatched: 5. Germline V gives CDR1 SGHTA, CDR2 FQGNSA. The CDR3 consists of 16 residues. Full variable domain (missing parts from reference TRBV7-2 and TRBJ2-1): GAGVSQSPSNKVTEKGKDVELRCDPISGHTALYWYRQSLGQGLEFLIYFQGNSAPDKSGLPSDRFSAERTGGSVSTLTIQRTQQEDSAVYLCASSSSGTSGGNEQFFGPGTRLTVL.

V usage is TRBV27 and J usage is TRBJ1-1, with TRBD1 identical over 11 bases. This CDR3 is built from 16 residues. Trimming at V came to 6 bases and at J to 1 base, leaving 7 bases not matched to a gene. CDR1 is MNHEY, CDR2 SMNVEV, per germline (reference sequence). CDR3 in amino acids: CASSKYGTGGNTEAFF. The CDR3 DNA is TGTGCCAGCAGCAAATATGGGACAGGGGGGAACACTGAAGCTTTCTTT.

The chain links TRBV28 to TRBJ1-5; tentatively, D is TRBD1 (5 bases). Germline V gene lookup returns CDR1 MDHEN and CDR2 SYDVKM. The CDR3 is 18 residues long. Trimming removed 6 bases from V and 0 bases from J, with 21 bases in between. Here the CDR3 reads CASSPGPKPFYSNQPQHF. For the CDR3, the DNA is TGTGCCAGCAGCCCAGGGCCGAAGCCATTTTATAGCAATCAGCCCCAGCATTTT. Full variable domain (missing parts from reference TRBV28 and TRBJ1-5): DVKVTQSSRYLVKRTGEKVFLECVQDMDHENMFWYRQDPGLGLRLIYFSYDVKMKEKGDIPEGYSVSREKKERFSLILESASTNQTSMYLCASSPGPKPFYSNQPQHFGDGTRLSIL.

This chain links TRBV5-4 with TRBJ2-3; D is unclear. This CDR3 is 13 amino acids long. V lost 4 bases, J lost 7 bases, and 13 bases lay in between. Germline-derived CDR1 and CDR2 are SGHNT and YYREEE (reference sequence). As DNA, the CDR3 is TGTGCCAGCAGCCGAGGTGGGGTTTATACGCAGTATTTT. Its protein product is CASSRGGVYTQYF.

The rearrangement links TRBV6-1 to TRBJ1-2; 10 bases map to TRBD1. The V and J ends lost 3 bases and 3 bases, in that order; junction bases with no gene match: 7. This CDR3 has 16 amino acids. Germline lookup yields CDR1 MNHNS and CDR2 SASEGT. CDR3 sequence reads: CASSDPGQGTYYGYTF. For the CDR3, the DNA is TGTGCCAGCAGTGATCCGGGACAGGGGACGTACTATGGCTACACCTTC.

The V call is TRBV6-6, the J call TRBJ1-5; no firm D call. V lost 6 bases, J lost 0 bases, and 9 bases lay in between. CDR3 length: 14 residues. CDR1 and CDR2 (germline): MNHNY, SVGAGI (reference sequence). Written as DNA, the CDR3 is TGTGCCAGCAGCTCTCGTTATAGCAATCAGCCCCAGCATTTT. Encoded protein: CASSSRYSNQPQHF.

The genes are TRBV5-1 and TRBJ2-3, with TRBD2 as a possible D gene (6 bases). Germline V gives CDR1 SGHRS, CDR2 YFSETQ. This CDR3 has 15 residues. With 0 bases removed from V and 0 bases from J, the gap between germline ends came to 8 bases. The CDR3 region is CASSLDRGSTDTQYF. As DNA, the CDR3 is TGCGCCAGCAGCTTGGACCGGGGGAGCACAGATACGCAGTATTTT. The whole variable domain, remainder taken from reference TRBV5-1 and TRBJ2-3, is KAGVTQTPRYLIKTRGQQVTLSCSPISGHRSVSWYQQTPGQGLQFLFEYFSETQRNKGNFPGRFSGRQFSNSRSEMNVSTLELGDSALYLCASSLDRGSTDTQYFGPGTRLTVL.

This clone has just a few counts. The chain uses TRBV5-1 and TRBJ1-6, with 8 bases that match TRBD1. The CDR3 sequence is 15 residues long. Per germline, CDR1 SGHRS and CDR2 YFSETQ. V lost 0 bases to trimming and J lost 9 bases; unmatched junction nucleotides: 5. CDR3 nucleotides: TGCGCCAGCAGCTTGGCCTCAACAGGGGGTTCACCCCTCCACTTT. It yields the protein CASSLASTGGSPLHF.

The chain is built from TRBV1 and TRBJ2-3; TRBD2, as called in the table, went unchecked against the DNA. TRBV1 is a recognized pseudogene. This CDR3 is 11 amino acids long. CDR3 in amino acids: CTSVSGDTQYF. CDR3 coding DNA: TGCACCAGCGTCTCGGGGGATACGCAGTATTTT.

The chain has TRBV19 and TRBJ1-1, with D possibly being TRBD1 (6 bases). The V gene's germline CDR1 is LNHDA and CDR2 SQIVND (reference sequence). V was cut by 5 bases and J by 4 bases, with 14 bases left in between. This CDR3 is 14 amino acids long. The CDR3 DNA is TGTGCCAGTAGTGTGAACAGGGAAGGCACTGAAGCTTTCTTT. Translation: CASSVNREGTEAFF.

V and J are TRBV5-6 and TRBJ2-5; weak D call: TRBD1 (5 bases). The CDR3 contains 14 residues. The ends were cut back, 5 bases at V and 7 bases at J, with 18 bases in the middle. Germline CDR1 SGHDT, CDR2 YYEEEE. In nucleotides, the CDR3 is TGTGCCAGCAGGTTCACAGGCCAGATGGGGACCCAGTACTTC. Residues: CASRFTGQMGTQYF.

This clone appeared once. This chain connects TRBV7-9 to TRBJ1-2; D ambiguous. Germline assignment: CDR1 SEHNR and CDR2 FQNEAQ (reference sequence). CDR3 length equals 13 residues. V lost 1 base, J lost 4 bases, and 7 bases lay in between. The CDR3 DNA reads TGTGCCAGCAGCTTAGTTGATATCTATGGCTACACCTTC. It is translated as CASSLVDIYGYTF.

The rearrangement joins TRBV7-8 to TRBJ1-1; D is unclear. The germline gives CDR1 SGHVS, CDR2 FQNEAQ. The CDR3 has 14 amino acids. Trimming took 2 bases from V and 1 from J, leaving 8 bases between them. The CDR3 spells CASSLHPANTEAFF. For the CDR3, the DNA is TGTGCCAGCAGCTTACACCCAGCGAACACTGAAGCTTTCTTT.

This rearrangement joins TRBV11-3 to TRBJ1-4; TRBD1 is a possible D gene (5 bases). Trimming stripped 1 base from V and 14 bases from J, with 14 bases between. The germline gives CDR1 SGHNT, CDR2 YENEEA. The CDR3 length is 13 residues. CDR3 in amino acids: CASSLAGERPLFF. The CDR3 DNA reads TGTGCCAGCAGCTTAGCGGGGGAGAGGCCCCTGTTTTTT.

This rearrangement joins TRBV7-9 to TRBJ1-1; D is undetermined. The V end lost 5 bases, the J end lost 1 base, and 5 bases lay between the germline ends. Germline V gives CDR1 SEHNR, CDR2 FQNEAQ (reference sequence). The CDR3 is 12 amino acids. CDR3 nucleotides: TGTGCCAGCAGCCATGAGAACACTGAAGCTTTCTTT. The encoded protein is CASSHENTEAFF. The full variable domain, its missing parts supplied by reference TRBV7-9 and TRBJ1-1, is DTGVSQNPRHKITKRGQNVTFRCDPISEHNRLYWYRQTLGQGPEFLTYFQNEAQLEKSRLLSDRFSAERPKGSFSTLEIQRTEQGDSAMYLCASSHENTEAFFGQGTRLTVV.

The rearrangement joins TRBV7-6 to TRBJ1-3, with 8 bases matching TRBD1. V lost 4 bases, J lost 3 bases, and 8 bases stayed unmatched. The CDR3 is made up of 16 amino acids. Germline V gives CDR1 SGHVS, CDR2 FNYEAQ. CDR3 loop: CASSSTGVEGGNTIYF. CDR3 in DNA: TGTGCCAGCAGCTCGACAGGGGTCGAGGGTGGAAACACCATATATTTT.

This sequence joins TRBV7-9 and TRBJ1-1; D not certain. Deletions cut 3 bases from V and 1 base from J, with 12 bases between. Germline V gives CDR1 SEHNR, CDR2 FQNEAQ (reference sequence). The CDR3 is 15 residues long. The CDR3 sequence is CASSLTEAKNTEAFF. The CDR3 nucleotides read TGTGCCAGCAGCTTGACGGAAGCCAAGAACACTGAAGCTTTCTTT.

J is TRBJ2-3 and V is TRBV7-6, with TRBD2 as a possible D gene (6 bases). The CDR3 covers 15 residues. Germline values: CDR1 SGHVS, CDR2 FNYEAQ. Trimming left V 5 bases short and J 4 bases short, with 16 bases between. The CDR3 is CASSLSSGTSDTQYF. CDR3 DNA sequence: TGTGCCAGCAGCCTAAGTAGCGGCACATCAGATACGCAGTATTTT.

V and J are TRBV14 and TRBJ1-1, with D possibly being TRBD1 (6 bases). Germline CDR1 is SGHDN and CDR2 is FVKESK. V lost 2 bases and J 1 base, leaving 14 bases between the germline ends. This CDR3 contains 16 residues. The CDR3 protein is CASSQRQVWRNTEAFF. CDR3 coding DNA: TGTGCCAGCAGCCAACGACAGGTTTGGCGGAACACTGAAGCTTTCTTT.

V gene TRBV6-1 combines with J gene TRBJ2-7; tentatively, D is TRBD1 (6 bases). The CDR3 has 13 residues. Germline CDR1 and CDR2: MNHNS and SASEGT. V gave up 5 bases and J gave up 6 bases, with 14 bases separating them. CDR3 residues: CASSTDSFGEQYF. The CDR3 DNA reads TGTGCCAGCAGTACGGACAGTTTCGGCGAGCAGTACTTC.

The rearrangement joins TRBV14 to TRBJ2-1, with TRBD2 identical over 10 bases. The trim removed 3 bases at V and 7 bases at J, leaving 18 bases unmatched. The germline V gene encodes CDR1 SGHDN and CDR2 FVKESK. The CDR3 is 19 amino acids. As DNA, the CDR3 is TGTGCCAGCAGCCACCTGAACGTTAACCCCTTACTAGCGGGGAATGAGCAGTTCTTC. Its protein is CASSHLNVNPLLAGNEQFF.